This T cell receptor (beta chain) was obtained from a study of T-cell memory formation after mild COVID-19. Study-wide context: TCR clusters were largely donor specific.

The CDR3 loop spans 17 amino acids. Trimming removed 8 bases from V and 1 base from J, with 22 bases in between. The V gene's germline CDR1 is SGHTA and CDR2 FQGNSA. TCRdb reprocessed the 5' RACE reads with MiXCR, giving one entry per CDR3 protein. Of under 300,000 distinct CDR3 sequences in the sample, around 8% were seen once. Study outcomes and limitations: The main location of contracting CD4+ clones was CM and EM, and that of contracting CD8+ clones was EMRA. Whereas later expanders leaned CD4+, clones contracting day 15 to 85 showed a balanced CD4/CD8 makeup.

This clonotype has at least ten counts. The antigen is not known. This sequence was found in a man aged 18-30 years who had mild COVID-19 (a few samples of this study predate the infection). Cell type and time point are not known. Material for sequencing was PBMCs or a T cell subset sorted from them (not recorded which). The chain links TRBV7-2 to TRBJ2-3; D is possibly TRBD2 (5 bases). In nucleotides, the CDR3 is TGTGCCAGCTCGATCTCGAGGGCGGGTGGCGGCACAGATACGCAGTATTTT. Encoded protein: CASSISRAGGGTDTQYF.